The clone carrying this T cell receptor (beta chain) has only one observation. The source of the sample is a study of blood T cell repertoires in COVID-19. As for the study in general: Samples came from the United States, Italy and Spain, spanning acute and convalescent COVID-19. From T cells, B-cell-depleted T cells, or PBMCs came the material, which was cDNA or gDNA.

Per the study methods: For nucleated cells, counts were estimated from reference gene primer amplification. Data came from immunoSEQ multiplex PCR; TCRdb stores just in-frame clones and leaves some out. The V and J calls and clone size are taken from that table; D and trimming were inferred from the DNA. This table has about 190,000 clones, around 87% appearing once. CDR1 and CDR2 (germline): SGHNT, YYREEE (reference sequence). CDR3 length: 15 residues. V lost 1 base, J lost 2 bases, and 9 bases lay in between. The receptor's source is a woman between 18 and 30 years old who had recovered from COVID-19. Sequences were obtained from peripheral blood. J is TRBJ2-2 and V is TRBV5-4, with a tentative D call TRBD2 (6 bases). The CDR3 protein is CASSLLGGNTGELFF. CDR3 nucleotides: TGTGCCAGCAGCTTGCTGGGGGGTAACACCGGGGAGCTGTTTTTT.